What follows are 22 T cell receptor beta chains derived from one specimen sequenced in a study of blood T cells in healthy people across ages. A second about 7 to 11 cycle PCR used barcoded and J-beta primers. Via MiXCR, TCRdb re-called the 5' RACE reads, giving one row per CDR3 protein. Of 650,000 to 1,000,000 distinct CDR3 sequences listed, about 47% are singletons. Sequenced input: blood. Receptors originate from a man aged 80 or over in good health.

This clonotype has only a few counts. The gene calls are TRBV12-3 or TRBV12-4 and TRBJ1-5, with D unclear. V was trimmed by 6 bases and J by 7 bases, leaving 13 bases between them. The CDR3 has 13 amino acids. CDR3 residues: CASSPSESQPQHF. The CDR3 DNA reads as TGTGCCAGCAGCCCCTCGGAATCCCAGCCCCAGCATTTT.

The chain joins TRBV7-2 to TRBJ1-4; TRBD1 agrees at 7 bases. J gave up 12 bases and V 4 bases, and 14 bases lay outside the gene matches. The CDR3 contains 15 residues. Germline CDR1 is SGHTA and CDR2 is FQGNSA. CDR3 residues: CASSWRTGPKGELFF. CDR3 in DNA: TGTGCCAGCAGCTGGCGGACAGGTCCGAAGGGAGAACTGTTTTTT.

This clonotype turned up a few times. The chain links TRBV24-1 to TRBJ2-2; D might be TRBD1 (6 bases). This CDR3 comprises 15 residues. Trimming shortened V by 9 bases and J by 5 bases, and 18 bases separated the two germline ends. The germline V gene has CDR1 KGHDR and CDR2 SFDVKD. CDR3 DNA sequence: TGTGCCACCGGGGGCGTGGGAGATGGGACCGGGGAGCTGTTTTTT. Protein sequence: CATGGVGDGTGELFF.

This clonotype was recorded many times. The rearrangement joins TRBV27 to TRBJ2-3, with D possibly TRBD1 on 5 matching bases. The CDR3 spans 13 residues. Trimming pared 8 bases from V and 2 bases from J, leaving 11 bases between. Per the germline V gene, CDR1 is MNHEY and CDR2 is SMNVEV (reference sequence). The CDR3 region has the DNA TGTGCCAGCGGCAGGGCCGACACAGATACGCAGTATTTT. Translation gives CASGRADTDTQYF.

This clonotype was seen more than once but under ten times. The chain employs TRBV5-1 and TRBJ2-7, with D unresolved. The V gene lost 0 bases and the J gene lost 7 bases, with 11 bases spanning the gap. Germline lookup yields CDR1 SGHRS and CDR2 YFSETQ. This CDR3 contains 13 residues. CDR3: CASSLVRAEEQYF. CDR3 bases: TGCGCCAGCAGCTTGGTTCGGGCGGAAGAGCAGTACTTC. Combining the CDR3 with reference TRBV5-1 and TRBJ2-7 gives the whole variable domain KAGVTQTPRYLIKTRGQQVTLSCSPISGHRSVSWYQQTPGQGLQFLFEYFSETQRNKGNFPGRFSGRQFSNSRSEMNVSTLELGDSALYLCASSLVRAEEQYFGPGTRLTVT.

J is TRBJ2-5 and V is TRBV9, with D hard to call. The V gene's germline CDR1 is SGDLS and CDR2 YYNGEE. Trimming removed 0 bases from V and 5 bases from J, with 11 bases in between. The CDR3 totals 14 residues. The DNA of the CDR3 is TGTGCCAGCAGCGTAGTCCCCGAGGCGGAGACCCAGTACTTC. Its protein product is CASSVVPEAETQYF.

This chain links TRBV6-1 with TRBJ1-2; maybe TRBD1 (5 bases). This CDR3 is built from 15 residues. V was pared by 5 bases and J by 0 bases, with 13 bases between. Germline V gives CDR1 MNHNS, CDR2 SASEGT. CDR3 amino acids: CASSFSQGSNYGYTF. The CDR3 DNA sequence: TGTGCCAGCAGTTTCTCCCAGGGATCTAACTATGGCTACACCTTC.

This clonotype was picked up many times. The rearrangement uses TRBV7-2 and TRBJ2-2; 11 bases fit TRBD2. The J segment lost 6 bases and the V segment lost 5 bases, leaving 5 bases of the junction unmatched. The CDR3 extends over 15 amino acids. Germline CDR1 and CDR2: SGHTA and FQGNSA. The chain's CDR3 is CASSGTSGSAGELFF. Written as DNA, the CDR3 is TGTGCCAGCAGCGGAACTAGCGGGAGTGCCGGGGAGCTGTTTTTT.

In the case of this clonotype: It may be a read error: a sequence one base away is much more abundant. CDR3: CATILGGDNEQFF. The CDR3 DNA is TGTGCCACCATACTGGGGGGAGACAATGAGCAGTTCTTC. The chain uses TRBV2 and TRBJ2-1; D perhaps matches TRBD2 (6 bases). The CDR3 totals 13 residues. CDR1 and CDR2 (germline): SNHLY, FYNNEI. The ends were cut back, 10 bases at V and 5 bases at J, with 15 bases in the middle.

The CDR3 nucleotides read TGTGCCAGCAGCTTACGTACTAGCGGGAGAGTTTTGTCGCATGAGCAGTTCTTC. This encodes CASSLRTSGRVLSHEQFF. The rearrangement joins TRBV7-2 to TRBJ2-1, with TRBD2 matching over 11 bases. The CDR3 covers 18 residues. V gave up 2 bases and J gave up 8 bases; unmatched junction bases: 14. The germline V gene encodes CDR1 SGHTA and CDR2 FQGNSA.

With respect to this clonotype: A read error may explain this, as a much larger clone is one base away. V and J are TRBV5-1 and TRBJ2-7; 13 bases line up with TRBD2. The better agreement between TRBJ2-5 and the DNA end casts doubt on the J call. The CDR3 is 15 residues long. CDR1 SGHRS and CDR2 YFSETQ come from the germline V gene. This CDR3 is CASNQLAGGGETQYF. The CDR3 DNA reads TGCGCCAGCAACCAACTAGCGGGAGGGGGAGAGACCCAGTACTTC.

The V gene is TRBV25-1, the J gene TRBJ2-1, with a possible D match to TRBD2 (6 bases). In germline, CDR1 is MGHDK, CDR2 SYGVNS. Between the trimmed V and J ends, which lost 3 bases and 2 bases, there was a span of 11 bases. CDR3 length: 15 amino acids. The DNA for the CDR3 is TGTGCCAGCAGTGAGTCGGGGGTAGCCTACAATGAGCAGTTCTTC. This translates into CASSESGVAYNEQFF.

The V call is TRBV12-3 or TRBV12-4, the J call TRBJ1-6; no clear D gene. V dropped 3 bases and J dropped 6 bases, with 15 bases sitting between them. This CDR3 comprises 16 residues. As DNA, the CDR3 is TGTGCCAGCAGTTTGACCTTTACTTGGGGTAATTCACCCCTCCACTTT. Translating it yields CASSLTFTWGNSPLHF.

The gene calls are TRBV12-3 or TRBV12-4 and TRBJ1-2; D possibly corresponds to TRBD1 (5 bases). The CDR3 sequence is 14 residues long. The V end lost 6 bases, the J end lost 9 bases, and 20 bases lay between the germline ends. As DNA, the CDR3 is TGTGCCAGCAGCCGGGGACGGACCTCTAGGCGCTACACCTTC. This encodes CASSRGRTSRRYTF.

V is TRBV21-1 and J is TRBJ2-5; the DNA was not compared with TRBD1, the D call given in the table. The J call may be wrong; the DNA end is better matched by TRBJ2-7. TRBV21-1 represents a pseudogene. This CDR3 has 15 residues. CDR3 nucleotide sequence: TGTGCCAGCAGCAATAGGTCAGGGGGCGAGTACGAGCAGTACTTC. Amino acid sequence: CASSNRSGGEYEQYF.

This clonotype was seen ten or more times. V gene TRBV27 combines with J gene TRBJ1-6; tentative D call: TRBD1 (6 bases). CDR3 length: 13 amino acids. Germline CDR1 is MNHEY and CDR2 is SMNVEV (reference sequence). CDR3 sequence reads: CSNTWGRNSPLHF. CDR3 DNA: TGTTCCAATACCTGGGGGCGGAATTCACCCCTCCACTTT.

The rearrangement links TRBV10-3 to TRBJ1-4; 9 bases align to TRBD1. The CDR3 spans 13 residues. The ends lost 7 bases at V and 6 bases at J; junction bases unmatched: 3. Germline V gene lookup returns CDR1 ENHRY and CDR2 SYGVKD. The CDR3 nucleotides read TGTGCCATCAAAAGGACAGGGGATGAAAAACTGTTTTTT. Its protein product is CAIKRTGDEKLFF.

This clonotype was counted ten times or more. The CDR3 sequence is CASSLGTEYNEQFF. For the CDR3, the DNA is TGTGCCAGCAGCTTAGGGACTGAATACAATGAGCAGTTCTTC. This chain uses TRBV7-2 with TRBJ2-1, with a possible D match to TRBD2 (5 bases). This CDR3 is 14 amino acids long. The V gene's germline CDR1 is SGHTA and CDR2 FQGNSA. The ends were cut back, 1 base at V and 4 bases at J, with 8 bases in the middle.

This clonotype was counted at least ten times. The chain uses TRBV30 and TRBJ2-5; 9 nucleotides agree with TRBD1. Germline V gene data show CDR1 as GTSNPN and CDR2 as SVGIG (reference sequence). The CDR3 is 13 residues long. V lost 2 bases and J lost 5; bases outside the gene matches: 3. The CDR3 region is CAWSRQGVETQYF. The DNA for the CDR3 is TGTGCCTGGAGTCGACAGGGGGTGGAGACCCAGTACTTC.

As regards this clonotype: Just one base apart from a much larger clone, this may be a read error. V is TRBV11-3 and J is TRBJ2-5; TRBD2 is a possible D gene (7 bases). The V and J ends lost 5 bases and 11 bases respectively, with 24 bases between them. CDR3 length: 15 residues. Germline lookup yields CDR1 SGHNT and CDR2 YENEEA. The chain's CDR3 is CASSRGGGTYNEQYF. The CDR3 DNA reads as TGTGCCAGCAGCCGGGGAGGGGGGACCTACAATGAGCAGTACTTC.

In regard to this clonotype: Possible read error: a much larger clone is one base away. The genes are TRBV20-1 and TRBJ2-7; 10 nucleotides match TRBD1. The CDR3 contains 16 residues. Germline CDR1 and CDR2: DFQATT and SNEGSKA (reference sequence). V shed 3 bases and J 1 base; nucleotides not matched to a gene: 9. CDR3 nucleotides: TGCAGTGCTAGCCGGCCGGGACAGGGGCCTTCCTACGAGCAGTACTTC. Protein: CSASRPGQGPSYEQYF.

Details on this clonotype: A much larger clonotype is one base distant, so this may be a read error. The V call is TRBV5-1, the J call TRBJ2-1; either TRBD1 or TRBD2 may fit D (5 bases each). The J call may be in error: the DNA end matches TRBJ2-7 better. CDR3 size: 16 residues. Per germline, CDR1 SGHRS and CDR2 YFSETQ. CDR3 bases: TGCGCCAGCAGGGAAGGGACCGCGAGCTCCTACAATGAGCAGTACTTC. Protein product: CASREGTASSYNEQYF.